A selection of T cell receptor beta chains follows, all from one sample in a study of cytomegalovirus exposure and HLA in healthy donors. Assay used: immunoSEQ multiplex PCR; TCRdb lists only in-frame clones, some missing. The table includes approximately 190,000 clones, around four fifths detected once. Sequencing input: PBMCs. These receptors were collected from a woman aged 18-35 years in good health and CMV-seronegative. CDR3s include the opening cysteine and the closing phenylalanine or tryptophan. D genes are given only for firm matches. Clone size is shown for a subset of rows, as once, few, many or a class of expanded clone.

V gene	D gene	CDR3 length	clone size	J gene	CDR3 protein	CDR3 DNA
TRBV4-1	NA	15	NA	TRBJ2-5	CASSQDGSSGETQYF	TGCGCCAGCAGCCAAGACGGATCCAGCGGGGAGACCCAGTACTTC
TRBV19	NA	13	NA	TRBJ1-1	CASSIGQGTEAFF	TGTGCCAGTAGTATAGGCCAGGGGACTGAAGCTTTCTTT
TRBV6-1	TRBD1	13	NA	TRBJ1-1	CASSGDRADGTFF	TGTGCCAGCAGTGGCGACAGGGCAGATGGAACTTTCTTT
TRBV7-3	NA	15	NA	TRBJ2-2	CASSSRTQDTGELFF	TGTGCCAGCAGCTCTAGGACTCAGGACACCGGGGAGCTGTTTTTT
TRBV30	TRBD1	13	few	TRBJ2-3	CAWTGGFTDTQYF	TGTGCCTGGACAGGGGGCTTCACAGATACGCAGTATTTT
TRBV27	TRBD1	14	NA	TRBJ2-3	CASSVTGLVDTQYF	TGTGCCAGCAGTGTGACAGGGCTGGTTGATACGCAGTATTTT
TRBV7-6	NA	18	NA	TRBJ2-5	CASSQRGSADMIQETQYF	TGTGCCAGCAGCCAAAGGGGGAGCGCAGACATGATACAAGAGACCCAGTACTTC
TRBV6-5	NA	14	NA	TRBJ2-7	CASSRRATIYEQYF	TGTGCCAGCAGTCGGAGGGCCACTATCTACGAGCAGTACTTC
TRBV7-9	NA	14	NA	TRBJ2-5	CASSLAGPVETQYF	TGTGCCAGCAGCTTAGCGGGGCCTGTGGAGACCCAGTACTTC
TRBV27	NA	15	NA	TRBJ2-1	CASSGDGYSYNEQFF	TGTGCCAGCAGTGGAGACGGATATTCCTACAATGAGCAGTTCTTC
TRBV4-2	TRBD2	18	NA	TRBJ2-1	CASSQDPEGTSGYNEQFF	TGTGCCAGCAGCCAAGATCCTGAGGGGACTAGCGGCTACAATGAGCAGTTCTTC